This T cell receptor beta chain was identified during a study of cytomegalovirus exposure and HLA in healthy donors. Repertoires were generated with immunoSEQ multiplex PCR, while TCRdb's copy carries only in-frame clones and drops some. The data contain approximately 300,000 clones, around 90% of them seen just once; the ten biggest clones take up over 1%. This clone was seen once. The target antigen is unknown. Overall study findings and caveats: The study listed 150 to 200 cytomegalovirus-associated TCR beta chains. Rare TCR sequences dominated, though some public TCRs recurred in many donors.

The sample consisted of PBMCs. The receptor was derived from a woman in her twenties or thirties in good health and CMV-seropositive.

CDR3 DNA sequence: TGTGCCAGGAGACAACGACGGGACAGTCATACGCAGTATTTT. It yields the protein CARRQRRDSHTQYF. This chain joins TRBV27 and TRBJ2-3, with 7 nucleotides matching TRBD1. Germline assignment: CDR1 MNHEY and CDR2 SMNVEV (reference sequence). The CDR3 extends over 14 amino acids. Trimming at V came to 9 bases and at J to 7 bases, leaving 13 bases not matched to a gene.